Listed here are 14 T cell receptor beta chains from one sample, sequenced in a study of breast tumors, draining lymph nodes, adjacent tissues. MiXCR, applied by TCRdb to the multiplex PCR reads, yields one record per CDR3 protein. Of under 350,000 distinct CDR3 sequences listed, 30% were seen once; the top ten hold over 0.95%. Axillary draining lymph nodes of breast cancer patients supplied the node samples. Sequenced: axillary lymph node tissue. The origin of the receptors is a female donor with breast cancer. Some clones in this sample may be carry-over from other donors' samples.

This clonotype was recorded at least ten times. The J gene is TRBJ2-7, the V gene TRBV12-3 or TRBV12-4, with 15 bases that match TRBD2. Unmatched junction bases numbered 8, after V lost 5 bases and J lost 6 bases. The CDR3 totals 16 residues. The CDR3 here is CASSLRTGLAGGEQYF. CDR3 DNA sequence: TGTGCCAGCAGTCTACGGACGGGACTAGCGGGAGGCGAGCAGTACTTC.

This clonotype occurred many times. The rearrangement links TRBV6-2 or TRBV6-3 to TRBJ1-4, with D perhaps TRBD1 (5 bases). Trimming shortened V by 7 bases and J by 4 bases, and 10 bases separated the two germline ends. The CDR3 consists of 13 residues. The germline gives CDR1 MNHEY, CDR2 SVGEGT. CDR3 sequence: CASTRDFNEKLFF. In DNA, the CDR3 is TGTGCCAGCACCCGGGACTTTAATGAAAAACTGTTTTTT.

This clonotype has just a few counts. A much more abundant neighbour one base away suggests this may be a read error. The chain links TRBV20-1 to TRBJ2-3; 7 bases line up with TRBD1. This CDR3 is 12 amino acids long. Germline V lookup: CDR1 DFQATT, CDR2 SNEGSKA (reference sequence). DNA for the CDR3: TGCAGTGGCAGGGGGAGCACAGGTACGCAGTATTTT. Translated: CSGRGSTGTQYF.

This clonotype was recorded at least ten times. The chain couples TRBV5-5 to TRBJ1-2; D may be TRBD1 (5 bases). Germline CDR1 and CDR2: SGHKS and YYEKEE (reference sequence). This CDR3 is 12 amino acids long. V was clipped by 4 bases and J by 7 bases, with 11 bases between them. The CDR3 is CASSPRVGGYTF. CDR3 coding DNA: TGTGCCAGCAGCCCCAGGGTTGGTGGCTACACCTTC.

For this clonotype: This CDR3 fails to terminate in the conserved phenylalanine or tryptophan, so it likely reflects a read error. The chain couples TRBV7-9 to TRBJ1-1; D unclear. In germline, CDR1 is SEHNR, CDR2 FQNEAQ (reference sequence). V was clipped by 3 bases and J by 2 bases, with 10 bases between them. The CDR3 extends over 14 amino acids. The CDR3: CASSFMTKNTEAFL. CDR3 sequence (DNA): TGTGCCAGCAGCTTCATGACTAAAAACACTGAAGCTTTCCTT.

As concerns this clonotype: This is likely a read error, given that the CDR3 carries no conserved phenylalanine or tryptophan at its end. This chain connects TRBV5-1 to TRBJ2-4; D ambiguous. The germline CDR1 and CDR2 sequences are SGHRS and YFSETQ. V was pared by 4 bases and J by 0 bases, with 8 bases between. CDR3 length: 14 residues. CDR3 region: CASSPDGAKNIQYV. The DNA for the CDR3 is TGCGCCAGCAGCCCGGACGGAGCCAAAAACATTCAGTACGTC.

At least ten counts were recorded for this clonotype. The chain uses TRBV29-1 and TRBJ2-7; D is undetermined. Germline assignment: CDR1 SQVTM and CDR2 ANQGSEA. The CDR3 runs 12 residues. With 5 bases removed from V and 1 base from J, the gap between germline ends came to 9 bases. CDR3 coding DNA: TGCAGCGTTTACGCGGATTCCTACGAGCAGTACTTC. Residues: CSVYADSYEQYF.

In this sample, this clonotype turned up a few times. V and J are TRBV20-1 and TRBJ2-7; 11 bases align to TRBD2. From germline, CDR1 is DFQATT and CDR2 SNEGSKA (reference sequence). Trimming cost V 7 bases and J 6 bases; bases outside gene matches: 11. This CDR3 region has 14 residues. The CDR3 protein is CSVAGGPGRSEQYF. DNA of the CDR3: TGCAGTGTAGCGGGAGGGCCAGGACGCTCCGAGCAGTACTTC.

The V and J genes are TRBV27 and TRBJ2-1; D is perhaps TRBD2 (5 bases). The V end was cut by 7 bases, the J end by 9 bases, with 13 bases between. Germline V gene data show CDR1 as MNHEY and CDR2 as SMNVEV (reference sequence). The CDR3 has 12 amino acids. CDR3 bases: TGTGCCAGCATCCGAACCAGCGGTGAGCAGTTCTTC. This sequence encodes CASIRTSGEQFF.

The chain uses TRBV19 and TRBJ1-1; D remains ambiguous. Trimming left V 4 bases short and J 4 bases short, with 16 bases between. This CDR3 comprises 15 residues. The germline V gene encodes CDR1 LNHDA and CDR2 SQIVND (reference sequence). This CDR3 is CASSTQPGVGTEAFF. In nucleotides, the CDR3 is TGTGCCAGTAGTACACAACCCGGGGTGGGCACTGAAGCTTTCTTT.

This clonotype was seen a single time. A much bigger clone sits one base away, suggesting this may be a read error. The DNA of the CDR3 is TGTGCCAGCAGAACTAGCGGTACTCCCGAGCAGTACTTC. Its translation is CASRTSGTPEQYF. J is TRBJ2-7 and V is TRBV11-2; 8 bases are shared with TRBD2. The V segment lost 6 bases and the J segment 6 bases; nucleotides outside the gene matches: 7. The germline gives CDR1 SGHAT, CDR2 FQNNGV. The CDR3 loop spans 13 amino acids.

This clonotype was seen at least ten times. The chain is built from TRBV19 and TRBJ2-5; TRBD1 matches at 9 bases. This CDR3 comprises 15 residues. Trimming removed 7 bases from V and 2 bases from J; junction bases left unmatched: 8. Looked up from germline, CDR1 is LNHDA and CDR2 is SQIVND (reference sequence). The CDR3, as DNA: TGTGCCAGTAAGGACTACAGGGGGCCTCAAGAGACCCAGTACTTC. Residues: CASKDYRGPQETQYF.

This clonotype occurred many times. This chain's CDR3 is CASSRDGKGGSYLEQYF. The CDR3 DNA follows: TGTGCCAGCAGCCGAGACGGGAAAGGGGGATCCTACCTCGAGCAGTACTTC. V usage is TRBV7-8 and J usage is TRBJ2-7; weak D call: TRBD1 (6 bases). V lost 5 bases, J lost 6 bases, and 26 bases lay in between. The CDR3 runs 17 residues. CDR1 SGHVS and CDR2 FQNEAQ come from the germline V gene.

CDR3 protein: CASSRDLGGEKLFF. In DNA, the CDR3 is TGTGCCAGCAGCCGAGATCTCGGTGGGGAAAAACTGTTTTTT. This rearrangement joins TRBV12-3 or TRBV12-4 to TRBJ1-4; D call uncertain. V was shortened by 6 bases and J by 8 bases, with 16 bases between the two germline ends. CDR3 length equals 14 residues.